Ten or more counts support the clone carrying this T cell receptor beta chain. The antigen is undetermined. The investigators amplified TCR beta CDR3 regions from RNA transcripts. HTBI primers were employed in a first-round RT-PCR of the TCR CDR3. TCRdb re-analysed the multiplex PCR reads in MiXCR, keeping a single row per CDR3 protein. This table has fewer than 700,000 distinct CDR3 sequences, 17% appearing once. This record belongs to a study of T cells in Graves' hyperthyroidism and ophthalmopathy. Trimming removed 0 bases at V and 2 bases at J, with 10 bases between. There are 15 residues in the CDR3. In germline, CDR1 is SGHAT, CDR2 FQNNGV. Study findings and constraints: Stable hyperthyroidism and ophthalmopathy were separated using 13 V-J signatures.

This receptor was identified in a woman aged 18-29 years with Graves' ophthalmopathy. The rearrangement links TRBV11-2 to TRBJ1-2, with D unclear. Sequencing used blood. In DNA form, the CDR3 reads TGTGCCAGCAGCTTAGAAGAAATGGCCAACTATGGCTACACCTTC. Translation: CASSLEEMANYGYTF.